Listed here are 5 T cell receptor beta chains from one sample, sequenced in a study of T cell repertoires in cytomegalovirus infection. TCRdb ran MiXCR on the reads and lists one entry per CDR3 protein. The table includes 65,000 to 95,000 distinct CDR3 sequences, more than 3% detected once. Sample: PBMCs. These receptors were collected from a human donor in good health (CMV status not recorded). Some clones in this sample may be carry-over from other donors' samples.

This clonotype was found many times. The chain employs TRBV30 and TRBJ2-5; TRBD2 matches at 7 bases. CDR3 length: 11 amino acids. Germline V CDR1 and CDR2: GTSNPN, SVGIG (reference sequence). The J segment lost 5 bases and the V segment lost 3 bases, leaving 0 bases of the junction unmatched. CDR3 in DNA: TGTGCCTGGAGGCGGGGGGAGACCCAGTACTTC. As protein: CAWRRGETQYF.

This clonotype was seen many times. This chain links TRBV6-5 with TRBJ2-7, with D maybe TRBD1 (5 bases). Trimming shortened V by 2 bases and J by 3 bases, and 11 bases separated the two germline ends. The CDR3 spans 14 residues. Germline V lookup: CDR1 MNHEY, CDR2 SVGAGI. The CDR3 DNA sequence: TGTGCCAGCAGTTACCGGACAACCGACTACGAGCAGTACTTC. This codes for CASSYRTTDYEQYF.

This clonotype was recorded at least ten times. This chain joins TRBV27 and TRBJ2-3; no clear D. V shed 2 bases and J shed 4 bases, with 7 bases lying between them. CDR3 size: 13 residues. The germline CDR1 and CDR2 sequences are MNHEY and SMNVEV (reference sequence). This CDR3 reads CASSLASADTQYF. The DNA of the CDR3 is TGTGCCAGCAGTTTAGCAAGCGCAGATACGCAGTATTTT.

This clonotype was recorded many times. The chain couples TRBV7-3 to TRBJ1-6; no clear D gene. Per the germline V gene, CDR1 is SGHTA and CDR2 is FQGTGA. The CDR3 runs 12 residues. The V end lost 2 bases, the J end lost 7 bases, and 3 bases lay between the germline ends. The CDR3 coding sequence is TGTGCCAGCAGCTTACCCAATTCACCCCTCCACTTT. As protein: CASSLPNSPLHF.

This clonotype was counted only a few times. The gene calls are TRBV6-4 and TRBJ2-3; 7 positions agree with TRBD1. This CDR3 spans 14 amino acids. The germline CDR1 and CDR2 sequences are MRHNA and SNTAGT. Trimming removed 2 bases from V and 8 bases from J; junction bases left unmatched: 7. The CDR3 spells CASSDGQGEGTQYF. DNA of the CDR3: TGTGCCAGCAGTGACGGGCAGGGGGAAGGTACGCAGTATTTT.